This TCR beta chain was sequenced during a study of blood T cell repertoires in COVID-19. The overall study: From the United States, Italy and Spain came samples of acute and convalescent COVID-19. PBMCs, B-cell-depleted T cells, or T cells provided the cDNA or gDNA that made up the material.

How the authors handled the data: Amplifying reference gene primers gave estimates of nucleated cell counts. Some clones are missing from TCRdb's copy, which holds only in-frame ones; the method was immunoSEQ multiplex PCR. V and J calls and clone size are given by that table; D and trimming were obtained from the DNA. In the table there are roughly 130,000 clones, around 86% of which are singletons. Looked up from germline, CDR1 is MNHEY and CDR2 is SVGEGT. This CDR3 is built from 14 residues. The V and J ends lost 5 bases and 8 bases, in that order; junction bases with no gene match: 8. The clonotype comes from a man aged 40-49 years with acute or convalescent COVID-19. The rearrangement uses TRBV6-2 or TRBV6-3 and TRBJ1-2; 10 bases map to TRBD1. The sequenced material came from peripheral blood. CDR3 protein: CASSPQGTGAGYTF. CDR3 sequence (DNA): TGTGCCAGCAGTCCCCAAGGGACAGGGGCCGGCTACACCTTC.